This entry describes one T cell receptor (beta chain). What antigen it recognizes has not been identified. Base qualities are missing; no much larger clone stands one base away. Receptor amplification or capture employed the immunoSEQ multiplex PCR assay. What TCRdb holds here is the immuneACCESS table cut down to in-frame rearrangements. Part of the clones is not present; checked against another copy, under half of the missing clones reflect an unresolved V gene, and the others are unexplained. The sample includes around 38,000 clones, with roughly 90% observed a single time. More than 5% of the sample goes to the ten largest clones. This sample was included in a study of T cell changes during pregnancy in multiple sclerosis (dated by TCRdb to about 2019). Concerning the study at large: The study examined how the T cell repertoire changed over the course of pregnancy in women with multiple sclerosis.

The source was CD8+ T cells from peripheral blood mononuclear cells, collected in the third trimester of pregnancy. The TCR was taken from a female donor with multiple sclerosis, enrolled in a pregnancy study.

The DNA sequence is TGTGCCAGCAGCCCTTCGTACGGGGGAGTCACCGGGGAGCTGTTTTTT. Translated, this gives CASSPSYGGVTGELFF. This sequence uses TRBV27 and TRBJ2-2; a tentative D match to TRBD2 spans 6 bases. The V end loses 6 bases and the J end loses 4 bases, and a stretch of 18 bases separates them. CDR3 length: 16 amino acids, cysteine to phenylalanine. The entry retains the CDR3 DNA only, 48 bases that are in frame from base 1. In the germline V gene (reference sequence), CDR1 corresponds to MNHEY and CDR2 to SMNVEV.